These T cell receptor beta chains were read from a single sample in a study of CD8 T cells in ankylosing spondylitis. TCRdb recomputed calls from the 5' RACE reads with MiXCR, one row per CDR3 protein. The table shows about 240,000 distinct CDR3 sequences, with roughly 8.6% occurring only once. What was sequenced was blood, either unsorted or a sorted T cell fraction (not recorded which). These receptors came from a male donor with ankylosing spondylitis or in good health (not recorded which). Each CDR3 is given with its conserved first and last residue. Fields, in order: D gene, J gene, clone size, V gene, CDR3 protein, CDR3 DNA. A D gene is named only where the DNA matches it firmly. Clone size reads once, few, many, or a class if the clone is expanded.

>-|TRBJ1-5|many|TRBV28
CASSSTGPQHF
TGTGCCAGCAGCTCTACAGGGCCCCAGCATTTT
>-|TRBJ1-2|many|TRBV7-2
CASSLGGENYGYTF
TGTGCCAGCAGCTTAGGAGGGGAGAACTATGGCTACACCTTC
>-|TRBJ2-5|many|TRBV20-1
CSPRRQWETQYF
TGCAGCCCTAGACGCCAGTGGGAGACCCAGTACTTC
>TRBD1|TRBJ2-1|many|TRBV5-1
CASSYGTGSYNEQFF
TGCGCCAGCAGCTATGGGACAGGCTCCTACAATGAGCAGTTCTTC
>-|TRBJ1-2|many|TRBV29-1
CSVDTDGNYGYTF
TGCAGCGTGGACACGGACGGAAACTATGGCTACACCTTC
>-|TRBJ2-2|many|TRBV25-1
CASSDSLDTGELFF
TGTGCCAGCAGTGACTCACTAGACACCGGGGAGCTGTTTTTT
>-|TRBJ2-5|many|TRBV7-2
CASTILQGGQNF
TGTGCCAGCACCATTCTACAAGGAGGCCAGAACTTC
>-|TRBJ2-3|many|TRBV15
CATSSLGTAGIGTQYF
TGTGCCACCAGCAGTCTCGGGACTGCGGGGATCGGGACGCAGTATTTT
>-|TRBJ2-7|many|TRBV14
CASSQVRREQYF
TGTGCCAGCAGCCAAGTGCGGAGAGAGCAGTACTTC
>-|TRBJ1-6|many|TRBV20-1
CSASGARNNSPLHF
TGCAGTGCTAGCGGGGCCCGAAATAATTCACCCCTCCACTTT
>TRBD2|TRBJ2-1|many|TRBV3-1
CASSHPKGGTQGNEQFF
TGTGCCAGCAGCCACCCAAAGGGAGGGACCCAGGGAAATGAGCAGTTCTTC